Listed here are 27 T cell receptor beta chains from one sample, sequenced in a study of blood T cell repertoires in COVID-19. Libraries were prepared by immunoSEQ multiplex PCR; TCRdb keeps only in-frame clonotypes and omits some of them. The sample comprises around 200,000 clones, around 80% of which are singletons, and under 3.5% rests with the top ten. Input material: peripheral blood. These receptors were obtained from a woman of 80 years or more with active or convalescent COVID-19.

The chain joins TRBV12-3 or TRBV12-4 to TRBJ1-5; D remains unclear. This CDR3 comprises 11 residues. V shed 8 bases and J shed 9 bases, with 11 bases lying between them. CDR3 amino acids: CASSRTGPQHF. CDR3 DNA: TGTGCCAGCTCCCGGACTGGGCCCCAGCATTTT.

The chain carries TRBV4-1 and TRBJ1-1, with 8 bases that match TRBD1. Per the germline V gene, CDR1 is MGHRA and CDR2 is YSYEKL. V trimming: 2 bases; J trimming: 4 bases; junction bases outside the gene matches: 9. CDR3 length equals 16 residues. Here the CDR3 reads CASSQLQGGVGTEAFF. The CDR3 DNA reads TGCGCCAGCAGCCAACTACAGGGGGGGGTGGGCACTGAAGCTTTCTTT.

The chain joins TRBV7-2 to TRBJ2-5, with unresolved D. The V end was cut by 0 bases, the J end by 4 bases, with 6 bases between. The CDR3 runs 13 residues. The germline V gene encodes CDR1 SGHTA and CDR2 FQGNSA. DNA of the CDR3: TGTGCCAGCAGCTTAGCGGCCCCAGAGACCCAGTACTTC. It codes for CASSLAAPETQYF.

This chain joins TRBV14 and TRBJ1-4, with 7 bases matching TRBD1. Germline-derived CDR1 and CDR2 are SGHDN and FVKESK. The CDR3 consists of 19 residues. Unmatched junction bases numbered 11, after V lost 1 base and J lost 0 bases. CDR3 DNA sequence: TGTGCCAGCAGCCAAGCAACCGGGACAGCTTTTGCAACTAATGAAAAACTGTTTTTT. As protein: CASSQATGTAFATNEKLFF.

The chain joins TRBV5-1 to TRBJ1-3; D is perhaps TRBD1 (5 bases). Deletions cut 6 bases from V and 4 bases from J, with 17 bases between. This CDR3 has 15 amino acids. Germline V lookup: CDR1 SGHRS, CDR2 YFSETQ. The CDR3 spells CASNPGTGAGNTIYF. The CDR3 DNA follows: TGCGCCAGCAACCCTGGCACAGGAGCAGGAAACACCATATATTTT.

The DNA of the CDR3 is TGTGCCAGCAGCGCGCGACAGCGCGGGGACTATGGCTACACCTTC. This translates into CASSARQRGDYGYTF. The chain employs TRBV9 and TRBJ1-2; D possibly corresponds to TRBD1 (5 bases). This CDR3 has 15 amino acids. Germline CDR1 SGDLS, CDR2 YYNGEE. The ends were cut back, 3 bases at V and 3 bases at J, with 15 bases in the middle.

This chain links TRBV7-2 with TRBJ2-7; a weak D match, TRBD2 (5 bases). The CDR3 is 14 amino acids. Looked up from germline, CDR1 is SGHTA and CDR2 is FQGNSA. V shed 5 bases and J shed 2 bases, with 13 bases lying between them. The CDR3 DNA reads TGTGCCAGCAGCCCCAGGACTCCGGCCTACGAGCAGTACTTC. It translates to CASSPRTPAYEQYF. Full variable domain (rest looked up from reference TRBV7-2 and TRBJ2-7): GAGVSQSPSNKVTEKGKDVELRCDPISGHTALYWYRQSLGQGLEFLIYFQGNSAPDKSGLPSDRFSAERTGGSVSTLTIQRTQQEDSAVYLCASSPRTPAYEQYFGPGTRLTVT.

CDR3 coding DNA: TGTGCCAGCTCACCGGCGTCAGGGGCCACTGAAGCTTTCTTT. It codes for CASSPASGATEAFF. The rearrangement links TRBV18 to TRBJ1-1; possible D gene TRBD1, 6 bases. Looked up from germline, CDR1 is KGHSH and CDR2 is LQKENI. The CDR3 contains 14 residues. Trimming stripped 3 bases from V and 4 bases from J, with 12 bases between.

This chain links TRBV27 with TRBJ2-7; 11 bases match TRBD1. The germline V gene has CDR1 MNHEY and CDR2 SMNVEV (reference sequence). J gave up 1 base and V 0 bases, and 2 bases lay outside the gene matches. The CDR3 sequence is 16 residues long. This CDR3 is CASSLSGTGGSYEQYF. The CDR3 DNA sequence: TGTGCCAGCAGTTTATCTGGGACAGGGGGATCCTACGAGCAGTACTTC.

The chain couples TRBV6-2 or TRBV6-3 to TRBJ2-3; D remains ambiguous. The germline V gene encodes CDR1 MNHEY and CDR2 SVGEGT. The V and J ends lost 7 bases and 1 base respectively, with 12 bases between them. CDR3 length equals 14 residues. CDR3 sequence: CASTPTQRTDTQYF. Here the CDR3 DNA reads TGTGCCAGCACCCCGACTCAACGCACAGATACGCAGTATTTT.

The rearrangement joins TRBV6-1 to TRBJ2-3, with D maybe TRBD2 (6 bases). The V gene lost 3 bases and the J gene lost 6 bases, with 13 bases spanning the gap. Germline V gene lookup returns CDR1 MNHNS and CDR2 SASEGT. The length of the CDR3 is 14 residues. In DNA, the CDR3 is TGTGCCAGCAGTGATGCCCGCCGGGGGGATACGCAGTATTTT. Translation gives CASSDARRGDTQYF.

The chain is built from TRBV19 and TRBJ2-1; 8 bases are shared with TRBD1. The germline V gene has CDR1 LNHDA and CDR2 SQIVND (reference sequence). V lost 0 bases and J lost 1; bases outside the gene matches: 2. The CDR3 runs to 16 residues. CDR3 DNA sequence: TGTGCCAGTAGTATAGAAGGACAGGGTTCCTACAATGAGCAGTTCTTC. It specifies CASSIEGQGSYNEQFF.

This clone was detected once. The chain employs TRBV5-1 and TRBJ1-2; 7 nucleotides align to TRBD1. V lost 4 bases and J lost 6; bases outside the gene matches: 18. In germline, CDR1 is SGHRS, CDR2 YFSETQ. CDR3 length: 17 amino acids. CDR3 region: CASSPAAGQGDLNGYTF. CDR3 sequence (DNA): TGCGCCAGCAGCCCGGCGGCAGGGCAGGGGGATTTGAATGGCTACACCTTC. The full variable domain, completed using reference TRBV5-1 and TRBJ1-2, is KAGVTQTPRYLIKTRGQQVTLSCSPISGHRSVSWYQQTPGQGLQFLFEYFSETQRNKGNFPGRFSGRQFSNSRSEMNVSTLELGDSALYLCASSPAAGQGDLNGYTFGSGTRLTVV.

V gene TRBV3-1 (or the pseudogene TRBV3-2) combines with J gene TRBJ1-6; D is uncertain. In germline, CDR1 is LGHDT, CDR2 YNNKEL (reference sequence). Between the trimmed V and J ends, which lost 1 base and 5 bases, there was a span of 6 bases. The CDR3 loop spans 14 amino acids. CDR3 bases: TGTGCCAGCAGCCAAGTATCTAATAATTCACCCCTCCACTTT. This translates into CASSQVSNNSPLHF.

This clone came up once. The gene calls are TRBV2 and TRBJ2-5, with D maybe TRBD1 (5 bases). Trimming shortened V by 6 bases and J by 3 bases, and 8 bases separated the two germline ends. Germline V lookup: CDR1 SNHLY, CDR2 FYNNEI. The CDR3 runs 12 residues. CDR3 protein: CASRTVEETQYF. The DNA of the CDR3 is TGTGCCAGCAGGACAGTAGAAGAGACCCAGTACTTC.

The chain joins TRBV28 to TRBJ2-2; TRBD2 matches 10 bases. The germline gives CDR1 MDHEN, CDR2 SYDVKM. Trimming took 5 bases from V and 0 from J; bases not matched to a gene: 3. CDR3 length: 16 amino acids. CDR3 sequence: CASSLTSGANTGELFF. The CDR3, as DNA: TGTGCCAGCAGTCTTACTAGCGGGGCGAACACCGGGGAGCTGTTTTTT.

The V call is TRBV10-3, the J call TRBJ2-7; possible D gene TRBD2, 6 bases. Trimming pared 3 bases from V and 4 bases from J, leaving 19 bases between. The CDR3 is 16 amino acids. Germline V gives CDR1 ENHRY, CDR2 SYGVKD. CDR3 sequence: CAISDPTGERPYEQYF. CDR3 sequence (DNA): TGTGCCATCAGTGACCCGACGGGGGAGAGACCTTACGAGCAGTACTTC.

The CDR3 spells CASSQERDTFYEQYF. CDR3 coding DNA: TGCGCCAGCAGCCAAGAGAGGGACACGTTCTACGAGCAGTACTTC. V usage is TRBV4-1 and J usage is TRBJ2-7, with D perhaps matching TRBD1 (6 bases). Trimming shortened V by 0 bases and J by 3 bases, and 12 bases separated the two germline ends. The CDR3 runs to 15 residues. Looked up from germline, CDR1 is MGHRA and CDR2 is YSYEKL.

This clone was detected once. The chain links TRBV28 to TRBJ1-1; D remains ambiguous. The CDR3 has 13 residues. Germline lookup yields CDR1 MDHEN and CDR2 SYDVKM. Trimming removed 3 bases at V and 4 bases at J, with 9 bases between. The CDR3 loop reads CASSLPSGTEAFF. The CDR3 nucleotides read TGTGCCAGCAGTTTGCCTAGTGGCACTGAAGCTTTCTTT.

The V and J genes are TRBV19 and TRBJ1-6; D perhaps matches TRBD1 (5 bases). The CDR3 length is 14 residues. The V gene's germline CDR1 is LNHDA and CDR2 SQIVND (reference sequence). The V end was cut by 3 bases, the J end by 10 bases, with 13 bases between. CDR3 loop: CASSIGGVGSPLHF. CDR3 nucleotide sequence: TGTGCCAGTAGTATTGGAGGGGTTGGCTCACCCCTCCACTTT.

The chain links TRBV19 to TRBJ1-1, with unresolved D. Per germline, CDR1 LNHDA and CDR2 SQIVND (reference sequence). This CDR3 spans 12 amino acids. V was pared by 5 bases and J by 2 bases, with 6 bases between. This CDR3 reads CASSLFNTEAFF. CDR3 sequence (DNA): TGTGCCAGTAGTCTTTTTAACACTGAAGCTTTCTTT.

This clone was detected a few times. This chain uses TRBV27 with TRBJ1-2, with TRBD1 matching over 7 bases. The germline gives CDR1 MNHEY, CDR2 SMNVEV (reference sequence). This CDR3 has 14 residues. The ends lost 5 bases at V and 6 bases at J; junction bases unmatched: 9. The CDR3 coding sequence is TGTGCCAGCAGTCCCCAGGGGGATGATGATGGCTACACCTTC. Translated: CASSPQGDDDGYTF.

V is TRBV10-2 and J is TRBJ1-1; unclear D gene. Trimming removed 6 bases from V and 3 bases from J, with 14 bases in between. The germline V gene has CDR1 WSHSY and CDR2 SAAADI. This CDR3 region has 14 residues. CDR3 amino acids: CASRGTGYDTEAFF. The CDR3 DNA sequence: TGCGCCAGCAGGGGAACGGGGTACGACACTGAAGCTTTCTTT.

This chain links TRBV7-6 with TRBJ2-3, with 8 bases matching TRBD1. CDR1 SGHVS and CDR2 FNYEAQ come from the germline V gene. The V and J ends lost 3 bases and 3 bases, in that order; junction bases with no gene match: 8. There are 16 residues in the CDR3. The CDR3 bases are TGTGCCAGCAGCTTGGAGACAGGGGTCGGAACAGATACGCAGTATTTT. Translated: CASSLETGVGTDTQYF.

The chain carries TRBV5-1 and TRBJ2-1; the match to TRBD2 covers 10 bases. CDR1 SGHRS and CDR2 YFSETQ come from the germline V gene. This CDR3 region has 14 residues. Trimming removed 5 bases from V and 9 bases from J; junction bases left unmatched: 8. The CDR3 loop is CASRTAGGQVEQFF. CDR3 bases: TGCGCCAGCAGAACAGCGGGGGGGCAGGTTGAGCAGTTCTTC.

CDR3 sequence: CASSESRDTQYF. CDR3 bases: TGCGCCAGCAGTGAGTCGAGGGATACGCAGTATTTT. The genes are TRBV10-2 and TRBJ2-3; no firm D call. Germline V gives CDR1 WSHSY, CDR2 SAAADI. Trimming pared 0 bases from V and 6 bases from J, leaving 4 bases between. The CDR3 runs 12 residues.

This clone came up once. The V call is TRBV6-5, the J call TRBJ1-1; 7 bases map to TRBD1. Germline V gene sequence: CDR1 MNHEY, CDR2 SVGAGI. The trim removed 7 bases at V and 7 bases at J, leaving 15 bases unmatched. CDR3 length: 15 amino acids. As DNA, the CDR3 is TGTGCCAGCACTTCGTCTCTCGGGACAGAATATGAAGCTTTCTTT. As protein: CASTSSLGTEYEAFF.